This TCR beta chain is drawn from a study of blood T cell repertoires in COVID-19. About the research overall: The study drew acute and convalescent COVID-19 samples from the United States, Italy and Spain. PBMCs, B-cell-depleted T cells, or T cells were the source of the cDNA or gDNA that made up the material.

This CDR3 comprises 14 residues. V lost 4 bases to trimming and J lost 6 bases; unmatched junction nucleotides: 8. CDR1 SEHNR and CDR2 FQNEAQ come from the germline V gene (reference sequence). As handled by the study authors: Reference gene primer amplification gave estimated nucleated cell counts. Assay: immunoSEQ multiplex PCR; the TCRdb copy retains only in-frame clones and omits some. V, J and clone size are taken as reported in that table, and D and trimming were inferred from the DNA itself. The sample holds a few hundred thousand clones, roughly 82% seen once. This TCR was sampled from a woman between 40 and 50 years old who had recovered from COVID-19. The specimen was peripheral blood. V gene TRBV7-9 combines with J gene TRBJ2-7, with 8 bases that match TRBD1. Here the CDR3 DNA reads TGTGCCAGCAGCTATGGGACAGGTTCTACCGAGCAGTACTTC. Translation gives CASSYGTGSTEQYF. Supplemented by reference TRBV7-9 and TRBJ2-7, the full variable domain reads DTGVSQNPRHKITKRGQNVTFRCDPISEHNRLYWYRQTLGQGPEFLTYFQNEAQLEKSRLLSDRFSAERPKGSFSTLEIQRTEQGDSAMYLCASSYGTGSTEQYFGPGTRLTVT.